This T cell receptor (beta chain) was observed in a study of PD-L1 blockade in urothelial cancer (dated 2017 in TCRdb). Study-level background: Every patient began therapy in the mid-2010s and was given atezolizumab 1,200 mg intravenously every 3 weeks. In the same patients who had TCR sequencing, pretreatment tumors also underwent whole exome sequencing and RNA sequencing. Patients had an ECOG performance status of 0 or 1 and had received between 0 and 3 prior chemotherapy regimens. Somatic, immune and clinical correlates of response to PD-L1 blockade with atezolizumab in urothelial cancer were the focus of an exploratory multi-omic analysis. Pretreatment tumor samples and matched peripheral blood, collected serially before and after atezolizumab treatment, underwent TCR sequencing. About 90% of the roughly 30 patients were males with bladder-origin urothelial cancer, and 18 of 29 reported a prior smoking history. Blood samples gave median yields of approximately 130,000 T cells and more than 80,000 unique TCRs, along with a median clonality of approximately 0.084. Pretreatment blood TCR-seq was available for twenty-nine patients, at least one posttreatment blood collection was obtained for 24 patients, and tumor TCR-seq was available for 24 patients. Progression-free survival longer than 6 months counted as durable clinical benefit, and TCR features were additionally tested against both progression-free and overall survival. Blood samples were analyzed 3 weeks after the start of treatment (second dose) and 6 weeks after the start of treatment. Durable clinical benefit was achieved by nine patients but not by the remaining 20. General conclusions and limits of the study: Because the sample size was small (n ≈ 27) and many exploratory analyses were performed, the results are intended to be hypothesis-generating. Greater expansion of tumor-associated TCR clones in peripheral blood 3 weeks after the start of treatment was observed in patients with durable benefit (n of about 20, p = 0.022). Improved progression-free and overall survival was found to be associated with pretreatment peripheral blood TCR clonality below the median.

Synthetic TCR analog templates were spiked into each PCR so that absolute template abundance could be estimated from read counts. TCRbeta CDR3 regions were amplified from genomic DNA with bias-controlled V and J gene primers using the immunoSEQ assay. Rearranged TCRbeta segments were sequenced at approximately 20X coverage. As for the original processing: Sequencing errors were corrected by clustering, and CDR3s were annotated against IMGT so that V, D and J genes could be assigned. Downstream analyses used only productive TCRbeta rearrangements and left out out-of-frame or stop-codon sequences. Clonality was calculated as one minus the Shannon entropy normalized by the log of the number of unique productive sequences. Fisher's exact test with Benjamini-Hochberg correction, using a cutoff of adjusted p below 0.01, was how clones that differed between time points or between blood and tumor were identified. This is the immuneACCESS table as TCRdb keeps it, with only in-frame sequences that have V and J called. A part of the clones is gone; compared with another copy, unresolved V genes explain less than half, and the rest is unexplained. That table gives V, J and clone size, and the DNA gave D and trimming. This sample holds some 120,000 clones; about four fifths were observed only once. The top ten clonotypes cover roughly 3.5% of the sample.

Explained via the paper, the time point label denotes: pretreatment peripheral blood. The cohort included about 29 patients with locally advanced or metastatic urothelial carcinoma who were treated at Memorial Sloan Kettering on a trial protocol. Peripheral blood mononuclear cells were collected pretreatment and during treatment, at between 1 and 8 total time points per patient. The Qiagen DNeasy Blood extraction kit was used to purify genomic DNA from total PBMCs and from tumor samples. PBMCs were collected pretreatment and during treatment and were isolated and stored as previously described. The germline V gene specifies MNHNS as CDR1 and SASEGT as CDR2. The CDR3 runs 13 amino acids, cysteine and phenylalanine included. This clone turned up a few times. The antigen it binds to is not known. No DNA is shown, since the ends of the CDR3 on it are uncertain; the CDR3 is the one TCRdb lists.

The clonotype originates from a man aged 50-60 years with urothelial cancer. The sequencing used PBMCs, collected around atezolizumab (anti-PD-L1) treatment. The chain uses TRBV6-1 and TRBJ1-2. CDR3 reads: CASSANVGAGTTF.